This is a list of T cell receptor beta chains from one sample in a study of cytomegalovirus exposure and HLA in healthy donors. Assay: immunoSEQ multiplex PCR; the TCRdb copy retains only in-frame clones and omits some. The sample shows around 250,000 clones, 75% to 85% of them seen only once. Sequenced material: PBMCs. Receptor source: a woman in her sixties in good health and CMV-seropositive. CDR3s include the opening cysteine and the closing phenylalanine or tryptophan. The D gene is left open where the match is weak. Only part of the rows carry a size: once, few, many, or a class if the clone is expanded.

J gene: TRBJ2-1; V gene: TRBV20-1; clone size: NA; D gene: NA; CDR3 DNA: TGCAGTGCTAGCCCTGCGGATGAGCAGTTCTTC; CDR3 protein: CSASPADEQFF
J gene: TRBJ2-7; V gene: TRBV6-6; clone size: NA; D gene: TRBD2; CDR3 DNA: TGTGCCAGCAGTTACACACTAGCGGAGAAGGGGGACTTC; CDR3 protein: CASSYTLAEKGDF
J gene: TRBJ2-1; V gene: TRBV19; clone size: NA; D gene: NA; CDR3 DNA: TGTGCCAGTAGTATCTTAGAATCGACAAATGAGCAGTTCTTC; CDR3 protein: CASSILESTNEQFF
J gene: TRBJ2-7; V gene: TRBV10-3; clone size: NA; D gene: TRBD1; CDR3 DNA: TGTGCCATCAGTGCAGGGGGTCCCTACGAGCAGTACTTC; CDR3 protein: CAISAGGPYEQYF
J gene: TRBJ2-3; V gene: TRBV11-2; clone size: once; D gene: NA; CDR3 DNA: TGTGCCAGCAGCTTAGAGATCAGTCGCACAGATACGCAGTATTTT; CDR3 protein: CASSLEISRTDTQYF
J gene: TRBJ1-1; V gene: TRBV4-1; clone size: NA; D gene: NA; CDR3 DNA: TGCGCCAGCAGCCAAGATAGGGGGTACACTGAAGCTTTCTTT; CDR3 protein: CASSQDRGYTEAFF
J gene: TRBJ2-1; V gene: TRBV2; clone size: NA; D gene: NA; CDR3 DNA: TGTGCCAGCTCCGGGACTTGGCAGTTCTTC; CDR3 protein: CASSGTWQFF
J gene: TRBJ2-3; V gene: TRBV15; clone size: NA; D gene: NA; CDR3 DNA: TGTGCCACCAGCAGAGAGGGCGCAGATACGCAGTATTTT; CDR3 protein: CATSREGADTQYF
J gene: TRBJ2-3; V gene: TRBV4-1; clone size: NA; D gene: TRBD2; CDR3 DNA: TGCGCCAGCAGCCAACATGGGACTAGCGGGAGGCCCAGCACAGATACGCAGTATTTT; CDR3 protein: CASSQHGTSGRPSTDTQYF
J gene: TRBJ2-6; V gene: TRBV7-9; clone size: NA; D gene: TRBD1; CDR3 DNA: TGTGCCAGCAGCTCAAGGCCGGGACAGGGCTCTGGGGCCAACGTCCTGACTTTC; CDR3 protein: CASSSRPGQGSGANVLTF
J gene: TRBJ2-5; V gene: TRBV11-2; clone size: NA; D gene: TRBD1; CDR3 DNA: TGTGCCAGCAGCTTCAGGCGGGACAGGGGAGAGACCCAGTACTTC; CDR3 protein: CASSFRRDRGETQYF